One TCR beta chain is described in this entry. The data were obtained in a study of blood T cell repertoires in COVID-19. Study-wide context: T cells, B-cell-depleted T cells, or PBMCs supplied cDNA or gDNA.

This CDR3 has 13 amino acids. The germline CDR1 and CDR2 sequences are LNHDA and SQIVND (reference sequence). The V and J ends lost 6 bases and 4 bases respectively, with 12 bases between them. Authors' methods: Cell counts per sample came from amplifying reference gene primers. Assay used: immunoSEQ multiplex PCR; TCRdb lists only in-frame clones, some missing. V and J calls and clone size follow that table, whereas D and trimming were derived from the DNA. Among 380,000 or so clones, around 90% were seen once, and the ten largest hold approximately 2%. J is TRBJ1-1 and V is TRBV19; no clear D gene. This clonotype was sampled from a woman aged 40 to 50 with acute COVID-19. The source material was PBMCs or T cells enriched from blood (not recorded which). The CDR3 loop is CASSPLGATEAFF. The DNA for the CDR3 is TGTGCCAGTAGCCCCCTGGGAGCCACTGAAGCTTTCTTT.